Shown below are 18 T cell receptor beta chains from a single sample sequenced in a study of blood T cells in healthy people across ages. For the second PCR, which ran for about 7 to 12 cycles, a sample-barcoded 5' primer and a J-beta primer mix were used. TCRdb used MiXCR to reprocess the 5' RACE reads, holding one entry per CDR3 protein. The repertoire consists of 1.4 million or so distinct CDR3 sequences, with about 45% occurring once and the leading ten covering more than 4%. The sample comprised blood. Receptors were obtained from a woman between 18 and 30 years old in good health.

This clonotype was detected a few times. This chain joins TRBV5-1 and TRBJ2-7; TRBD2 matches 10 bases. Germline V gives CDR1 SGHRS, CDR2 YFSETQ. Trimming cost V 0 bases and J 3 bases; bases outside gene matches: 3. The CDR3 spans 15 residues. The CDR3 DNA reads TGCGCCAGCAGCTTGGCTAGCGGGAGTATCTACGAGCAGTACTTC. Its translation is CASSLASGSIYEQYF.

V usage is TRBV27 and J usage is TRBJ2-7; a weak D match, TRBD2 (5 bases). This CDR3 contains 13 residues. V dropped 8 bases and J dropped 1 base, with 12 bases sitting between them. CDR1 MNHEY and CDR2 SMNVEV come from the germline V gene (reference sequence). CDR3 bases: TGTGCCAGCGGTGAGGGTGTGTCCTACGAGCAGTACTTC. This sequence encodes CASGEGVSYEQYF.

The chain couples TRBV4-1 to TRBJ1-6; D remains ambiguous. CDR3 length: 12 amino acids. Germline V gene sequence: CDR1 MGHRA, CDR2 YSYEKL. V lost 2 bases and J lost 9, with 5 bases in between. The CDR3 here is CASSQMGSPLHF. The CDR3 DNA sequence: TGCGCCAGCAGCCAAATGGGTTCACCCCTCCACTTT.

V is TRBV20-1 and J is TRBJ2-1, with 7 nucleotides matching TRBD2. Germline V CDR1 and CDR2: DFQATT, SNEGSKA (reference sequence). J gave up 0 bases and V 5 bases, and 4 bases lay outside the gene matches. CDR3 size: 14 residues. CDR3 loop: CSARAGNSYNEQFF. The CDR3 region has the DNA TGCAGTGCTCGAGCGGGGAACTCCTACAATGAGCAGTTCTTC.

This clonotype was counted a few times. The CDR3 loop is CASWTVDGYTF. CDR3 DNA sequence: TGTGCCAGTTGGACAGTGGATGGCTACACCTTC. V is TRBV27 and J is TRBJ1-2; a possible D gene is TRBD1 (6 bases). V was shortened by 9 bases and J by 6 bases, with 11 bases between the two germline ends. Germline lookup yields CDR1 MNHEY and CDR2 SMNVEV (reference sequence). The CDR3 is 11 amino acids.

This chain connects TRBV18 to TRBJ2-2; D remains unclear. Germline V CDR1 and CDR2: KGHSH, LQKENI. The length of the CDR3 is 13 residues. Trimming pared 2 bases from V and 4 bases from J, leaving 5 bases between. The CDR3 loop reads CASSPARTGELFF. CDR3 in DNA: TGTGCCAGCTCACCAGCGCGCACCGGGGAGCTGTTTTTT. Based on the CDR3 plus reference TRBV18 and TRBJ2-2, the full variable domain is NAGVMQNPRHLVRRRGQEARLRCSPMKGHSHVYWYRQLPEEGLKFMVYLQKENIIDESGMPKERFSAEFPKEGPSILRIQQVVRGDSAAYFCASSPARTGELFFGEGSRLTVL.

This clonotype was seen repeatedly, ten times or more. The chain recombines TRBV20-1 with TRBJ2-1, with 12 bases aligning to TRBD2. V trimming: 7 bases; J trimming: 6 bases; junction bases outside the gene matches: 4. The CDR3 consists of 13 residues. Germline CDR1 DFQATT, CDR2 SNEGSKA (reference sequence). CDR3 protein: CSGGLAGFNEQFF. The DNA of the CDR3 is TGCAGTGGAGGACTAGCGGGATTCAATGAGCAGTTCTTC.

This clonotype turned up a few times. The chain recombines TRBV4-1 with TRBJ2-3; 10 positions match TRBD2. CDR1 and CDR2 from the germline V gene are MGHRA and YSYEKL. Losses at the gene ends were 0 bases for V and 3 bases for J; bases not matched to a gene: 6. The CDR3 is 17 amino acids. This CDR3 reads CASSQDPLAGETDTQYF. The CDR3 DNA sequence: TGCGCCAGCAGCCAAGATCCCCTAGCGGGGGAAACAGATACGCAGTATTTT.

This chain uses TRBV28 with TRBJ2-5; weak D call: TRBD1 (5 bases). Germline V gene sequence: CDR1 MDHEN, CDR2 SYDVKM. The CDR3 spans 15 residues. Trimming took off 2 bases at V and 5 bases at J, with 15 bases between the two ends. CDR3 DNA: TGTGCCAGCAGTTTAACGCAGGGAACTCCGGAGACCCAGTACTTC. Its translation: CASSLTQGTPETQYF. Based on the CDR3 plus reference TRBV28 and TRBJ2-5, the full variable domain is DVKVTQSSRYLVKRTGEKVFLECVQDMDHENMFWYRQDPGLGLRLIYFSYDVKMKEKGDIPEGYSVSREKKERFSLILESASTNQTSMYLCASSLTQGTPETQYFGPGTRLLVL.

V is TRBV20-1 and J is TRBJ2-1; 11 nucleotides line up with TRBD2. This CDR3 contains 14 residues. V was pared by 2 bases and J by 15 bases, with 12 bases of the junction left unmatched. In germline, CDR1 is DFQATT, CDR2 SNEGSKA (reference sequence). The DNA for the CDR3 is TGCAGTGCTAGACCGGGACTAGCGGCACCTCCTGGGTTCTTC. Its protein product is CSARPGLAAPPGFF.

The table lists this clonotype with a few counts. The chain joins TRBV9 to TRBJ2-1; no clear D gene. Between the trimmed V and J ends, which lost 0 bases and 1 base, there was a span of 11 bases. The CDR3 is made up of 16 amino acids. The germline V gene encodes CDR1 SGDLS and CDR2 YYNGEE. In DNA form, the CDR3 reads TGTGCCAGCAGCGTAGATTGGGCTTGGTCCTACAATGAGCAGTTCTTC. Protein sequence: CASSVDWAWSYNEQFF.

The chain links TRBV29-1 to TRBJ2-1; TRBD2 matches at 8 bases. V lost 7 bases to trimming and J lost 4 bases; unmatched junction nucleotides: 9. The CDR3 length is 14 residues. Germline V gene sequence: CDR1 SQVTM, CDR2 ANQGSEA. DNA of the CDR3: TGCAGCGGGACCCGGGCGGGGGGATACAATGAGCAGTTCTTC. As protein: CSGTRAGGYNEQFF.

This clonotype showed up just a few times. The V gene is TRBV27, the J gene TRBJ2-5; D uncertain. TRBJ2-7 matches the DNA end more closely, so the J call is doubtful. CDR1 is MNHEY, CDR2 SMNVEV, per germline (reference sequence). This CDR3 has 14 amino acids. The CDR3 sequence: CASSWSGPGYEQYF. As DNA, the CDR3 is TGTGCCAGCAGTTGGAGTGGGCCCGGCTACGAGCAGTACTTC.

CDR3 sequence: CASRTGLEFDEQFF. The CDR3 DNA sequence: TGTGCCAGCAGAACGGGTCTAGAGTTTGATGAGCAGTTCTTC. The chain combines TRBV13 with TRBJ2-1; D remains unclear. V lost 6 bases and J 8 bases, leaving 17 bases between the germline ends. The CDR3 contains 14 residues. Germline V gives CDR1 PRHDT, CDR2 FYEKMQ (reference sequence).

This clonotype was seen repeatedly, ten times or more. The V call is TRBV10-3, the J call TRBJ2-7, with D unclear. The CDR3 has 15 amino acids. Trimming took off 4 bases at V and 2 bases at J, with 15 bases between the two ends. The V gene's germline CDR1 is ENHRY and CDR2 SYGVKD. CDR3: CAISGSPASTYEQYF. The CDR3 nucleotides are TGTGCCATCAGTGGCAGTCCGGCGTCAACCTACGAGCAGTACTTC.

This clonotype was detected a few times. The V and J genes are TRBV29-1 and TRBJ2-7; no firm D call. CDR3 length: 13 residues. V was pared by 6 bases and J by 0 bases, with 12 bases between. Germline lookup yields CDR1 SQVTM and CDR2 ANQGSEA. This chain's CDR3 is CSVAAPSSYEQYF. The CDR3 nucleotides read TGCAGCGTAGCTGCTCCGAGCTCCTACGAGCAGTACTTC.

To note about this clonotype: One junction end does not reproduce the germline sequence, and a read error may be involved. The CDR3 loop is CHAGTGISSYTF. The CDR3 coding sequence is TGCCACGCCGGGACAGGGATTAGCAGCTACACCTTC. The genes are TRBV28 and TRBJ1-2, with TRBD1 matching 9 bases. The germline gives CDR1 MDHEN, CDR2 SYDVKM. The CDR3 is 12 residues long.

The chain employs TRBV29-1 and TRBJ2-3; TRBD1 might be the D (6 bases). This CDR3 spans 15 amino acids. Deletions cut 2 bases from V and 2 bases from J, with 14 bases between. CDR1 and CDR2 (germline): SQVTM, ANQGSEA. The CDR3 loop is CSVELVGQNTDTQYF. The CDR3 bases are TGCAGCGTTGAACTCGTCGGACAGAACACAGATACGCAGTATTTT.